These T cell receptor beta chains were read from a single sample in a study of blood T cell repertoires in COVID-19. The assay was immunoSEQ multiplex PCR, and TCRdb's table has in-frame clones only and misses some. The sample includes over 130,000 clones, 88% of them seen just once. The sequenced sample was peripheral blood. Receptors were obtained from a human donor with COVID-19, enrolled during active disease. The donor label of this sample is uncertain. The CDR3 runs from the conserved cysteine through the conserved F or W. Each record gives: CDR3 protein, CDR3 DNA, J gene, clone size, V gene, D gene. The D gene is left open where the match is weak. Size is omitted from some rows. Given values are once, few, many or a class for expanded clones.

CDR3aa: CASSVTELVETQYF
CDR3nt: TGTGCCAGCAGCGTGACAGAGCTCGTAGAGACCCAGTACTTC
j_gene: TRBJ2-5
abundance: -
v_gene: TRBV9
d_gene: -

CDR3aa: CAWGGGGNQPQHF
CDR3nt: TGTGCCTGGGGAGGGGGAGGCAATCAGCCCCAGCATTTT
j_gene: TRBJ1-5
abundance: -
v_gene: TRBV30
d_gene: -

CDR3aa: CASSQVASGANVLTF
CDR3nt: TGTGCCAGCAGCCAAGTAGCGTCTGGGGCCAACGTCCTGACTTTC
j_gene: TRBJ2-6
abundance: -
v_gene: TRBV3-1/TRBV3-2
d_gene: -

CDR3aa: CASSSGTLSEGNQPQHF
CDR3nt: TGTGCCAGCAGCTCCGGGACACTCTCTGAGGGCAATCAGCCCCAGCATTTT
j_gene: TRBJ1-5
abundance: -
v_gene: TRBV7-9
d_gene: -

CDR3aa: CASSREYLESTDTQYF
CDR3nt: TGTGCCAGCAGTCGAGAATATCTGGAGTCAACAGATACGCAGTATTTT
j_gene: TRBJ2-3
abundance: -
v_gene: TRBV28
d_gene: -

CDR3aa: CAISESGGRNTGELFF
CDR3nt: TGTGCCATCAGTGAGTCGGGGGGGCGGAACACCGGGGAGCTGTTTTTT
j_gene: TRBJ2-2
abundance: -
v_gene: TRBV10-3
d_gene: -

CDR3aa: CASSLARAAYEQYF
CDR3nt: TGTGCCAGCAGCTTAGCGCGGGCAGCCTACGAGCAGTACTTC
j_gene: TRBJ2-7
abundance: once
v_gene: TRBV7-8
d_gene: -

CDR3aa: CASSVGSGELFF
CDR3nt: TGTGCCAGCAGCGTAGGCAGCGGGGAGCTGTTTTTT
j_gene: TRBJ2-2
abundance: -
v_gene: TRBV9
d_gene: -

CDR3aa: CASSQGVDTSTYEQYF
CDR3nt: TGTGCCAGCAGCCAGGGTGTGGACACCTCTACCTACGAGCAGTACTTC
j_gene: TRBJ2-7
abundance: -
v_gene: TRBV3-1/TRBV3-2
d_gene: -

CDR3aa: CASSRRTVGVGDTQYF
CDR3nt: TGTGCCAGCAGCCGACGGACAGTAGGGGTCGGAGATACGCAGTATTTT
j_gene: TRBJ2-3
abundance: -
v_gene: TRBV5-6
d_gene: -

CDR3aa: CASSKRSLAGVGEQFF
CDR3nt: TGTGCCAGCAGTAAGCGGTCCCTAGCGGGGGTGGGGGAGCAGTTCTTC
j_gene: TRBJ2-1
abundance: -
v_gene: TRBV27
d_gene: TRBD2

CDR3aa: CASSSGTVYNEQFF
CDR3nt: TGCGCCAGCAGCTCCGGGACAGTATACAATGAGCAGTTCTTC
j_gene: TRBJ2-1
abundance: -
v_gene: TRBV5-1
d_gene: TRBD1

CDR3aa: CASRDTSGATKEHF
CDR3nt: TGTGCCAGCAGGGACACCTCAGGCGCCACTAAAGAGCATTTT
j_gene: TRBJ1-5
abundance: -
v_gene: TRBV6-5
d_gene: -

CDR3aa: CASTRTSGYHHTDTQYF
CDR3nt: TGTGCCAGCACCCGGACTAGCGGTTACCATCACACAGATACGCAGTATTTT
j_gene: TRBJ2-3
abundance: -
v_gene: TRBV6-4
d_gene: TRBD2

CDR3aa: CASNTGTANYGYTF
CDR3nt: TGTGCCAGTAATACCGGGACAGCAAACTATGGCTACACCTTC
j_gene: TRBJ1-2
abundance: -
v_gene: TRBV19
d_gene: TRBD1

CDR3aa: CASSLRQGTTDTQYF
CDR3nt: TGTGCCAGCAGCTTACGGCAGGGGACCACAGATACGCAGTATTTT
j_gene: TRBJ2-3
abundance: few
v_gene: TRBV13
d_gene: -

CDR3aa: CASSRGSSGRDEKLFF
CDR3nt: TGCGCCAGCAGCCGTGGATCTTCGGGAAGGGATGAAAAACTGTTTTTT
j_gene: TRBJ1-4
abundance: -
v_gene: TRBV5-1
d_gene: -

CDR3aa: CASSIPGTGTNSPLHF
CDR3nt: TGTGCCAGCAGTATCCCCGGGACAGGGACTAATTCACCCCTCCACTTT
j_gene: TRBJ1-6
abundance: -
v_gene: TRBV2
d_gene: TRBD1

CDR3aa: CASSLDWDKNEQFF
CDR3nt: TGCGCCAGCAGCTTGGATTGGGACAAAAATGAGCAGTTCTTC
j_gene: TRBJ2-1
abundance: -
v_gene: TRBV5-1
d_gene: -

CDR3aa: CASSQLAGSSYEQYF
CDR3nt: TGTGCCAGCAGCCAACTAGCGGGAAGCTCCTACGAGCAGTACTTC
j_gene: TRBJ2-7
abundance: -
v_gene: TRBV5-6
d_gene: TRBD2

CDR3aa: CASITDDTNYGYTF
CDR3nt: TGTGCCAGCATTACAGATGATACTAACTATGGCTACACCTTC
j_gene: TRBJ1-2
abundance: -
v_gene: TRBV2
d_gene: -

CDR3aa: CASRHSSGGARNEQFF
CDR3nt: TGTGCCAGCAGACATTCTAGCGGGGGGGCCCGGAATGAGCAGTTCTTC
j_gene: TRBJ2-1
abundance: -
v_gene: TRBV28
d_gene: TRBD2

CDR3aa: CASSLGLGETDTQYF
CDR3nt: TGCGCCAGCAGCTTGGGGCTGGGAGAGACAGATACGCAGTATTTT
j_gene: TRBJ2-3
abundance: -
v_gene: TRBV5-1
d_gene: -

CDR3aa: CASRRTGQETQYF
CDR3nt: TGTGCCAGCAGGCGTACGGGGCAAGAGACCCAGTACTTC
j_gene: TRBJ2-5
abundance: -
v_gene: TRBV12-3/TRBV12-4
d_gene: -

CDR3aa: CASSPPGPTGTQYF
CDR3nt: TGTGCCAGCAGCCCCCCCGGTCCCACAGGGACCCAGTACTTC
j_gene: TRBJ2-5
abundance: -
v_gene: TRBV3-1/TRBV3-2
d_gene: -

CDR3aa: CSASSGNTIYF
CDR3nt: TGCAGTGCCAGCTCTGGAAACACCATATATTTT
j_gene: TRBJ1-3
abundance: -
v_gene: TRBV20-1
d_gene: -

CDR3aa: CASSFTGGTEAFF
CDR3nt: TGTGCCAGCAGCTTTACAGGGGGCACTGAAGCTTTCTTT
j_gene: TRBJ1-1
abundance: -
v_gene: TRBV5-4
d_gene: TRBD1

CDR3aa: CASSLEDSGGETQYF
CDR3nt: TGTGCCAGCAGCTTGGAGGATAGCGGGGGAGAGACCCAGTACTTC
j_gene: TRBJ2-5
abundance: once
v_gene: TRBV5-4
d_gene: TRBD2

CDR3aa: CAFEQGGNSPLHF
CDR3nt: TGTGCCTTCGAACAGGGGGGGAATTCACCCCTCCACTTT
j_gene: TRBJ1-6
abundance: -
v_gene: TRBV30
d_gene: TRBD1

CDR3aa: CASSSVPGGISDTQYF
CDR3nt: TGTGCCAGCAGTTCTGTCCCTGGGGGGATTTCAGATACGCAGTATTTT
j_gene: TRBJ2-3
abundance: -
v_gene: TRBV28
d_gene: -

CDR3aa: CASSSRGPEETQYF
CDR3nt: TGTGCCAGCAGCTCCAGGGGGCCTGAAGAGACCCAGTACTTC
j_gene: TRBJ2-5
abundance: -
v_gene: TRBV7-9
d_gene: TRBD1

CDR3aa: CASSKQIAKNIQYF
CDR3nt: TGTGCCAGCAGTAAACAGATCGCCAAAAACATTCAGTACTTC
j_gene: TRBJ2-4
abundance: -
v_gene: TRBV28
d_gene: -

CDR3aa: CASSSLAGSTGELFF
CDR3nt: TGCGCCAGCAGCTCCTTAGCGGGAAGCACCGGGGAGCTGTTTTTT
j_gene: TRBJ2-2
abundance: -
v_gene: TRBV5-1
d_gene: TRBD2

CDR3aa: CASSLTGAATEAFF
CDR3nt: TGCGCCAGCAGCCTGACAGGGGCGGCCACTGAAGCTTTCTTT
j_gene: TRBJ1-1
abundance: -
v_gene: TRBV5-1
d_gene: TRBD1

CDR3aa: CASSLQGAGTGELFF
CDR3nt: TGTGCCAGCAGCCTACAGGGGGCCGGCACCGGGGAGCTGTTTTTT
j_gene: TRBJ2-2
abundance: -
v_gene: TRBV14
d_gene: TRBD1